A selection of T cell receptor beta chains follows, all from one sample in a study of T cells in Graves' hyperthyroidism and ophthalmopathy. MiXCR, applied by TCRdb to the multiplex PCR reads, yields one record per CDR3 protein. The sample holds a few hundred thousand distinct CDR3 sequences, roughly 19% seen once. Sequenced sample: blood. The source of these receptors is a man aged 50 to 59 with Graves' ophthalmopathy. The CDR3 runs from the conserved cysteine through the conserved F or W. The D gene is left open where the match is weak. Clone size is stated in some rows and not others, as once, few, many or a class when expanded.

d_gene: .; j_gene: TRBJ1-1; abundance: many; v_gene: TRBV5-1; CDR3nt: TGCGCCAGCAGCTGGATAGCGAACACTGAAGCTTTCTTT; CDR3aa: CASSWIANTEAFF
d_gene: TRBD1; j_gene: TRBJ1-1; abundance: many; v_gene: TRBV10-3; CDR3nt: TGTGCCATCACCTCAGAGACAGGGGGCCCGAACACTGAAGCTTTCTTT; CDR3aa: CAITSETGGPNTEAFF
d_gene: .; j_gene: TRBJ2-3; abundance: many; v_gene: TRBV9; CDR3nt: TGTGCCAGCAGCGTAGAGGCGAACACAGATACGCAGTATTTT; CDR3aa: CASSVEANTDTQYF
d_gene: TRBD1; j_gene: TRBJ2-7; abundance: many; v_gene: TRBV28; CDR3nt: TGTGCCAGCAGGACTCGGACAGGGACAAACGCCGAGCAGTACTTC; CDR3aa: CASRTRTGTNAEQYF
d_gene: .; j_gene: TRBJ1-2; abundance: many; v_gene: TRBV6-1; CDR3nt: TGTGCCAGCAACTCGATGGGAGGCCGCAACTATGGCTACACCTTC; CDR3aa: CASNSMGGRNYGYTF
d_gene: TRBD1; j_gene: TRBJ1-1; abundance: many; v_gene: TRBV6-1; CDR3nt: TGTGCCAGCAGTCACCCGCCAGGGGGCAACACTGAAGCTTTCTTT; CDR3aa: CASSHPPGGNTEAFF
d_gene: .; j_gene: TRBJ2-1; abundance: many; v_gene: TRBV12-3/TRBV12-4; CDR3nt: TGTGCCAGCAGTCCCCCGGGTTGGGAAGTACACAATGAGCAGTTCTTC; CDR3aa: CASSPPGWEVHNEQFF
d_gene: .; j_gene: TRBJ1-4; abundance: .; v_gene: TRBV15; CDR3nt: TGTGCCACCAGCAGAGGGGTCGGAACTAATGAAAAACTGTTTTTT; CDR3aa: CATSRGVGTNEKLFF
d_gene: TRBD2; j_gene: TRBJ2-1; abundance: many; v_gene: TRBV20-1; CDR3nt: TGCAGTGCCAACGACCGACTAGCGGGATCTAATGAGCAGTTCTTC; CDR3aa: CSANDRLAGSNEQFF
d_gene: .; j_gene: TRBJ2-7; abundance: .; v_gene: TRBV29-1; CDR3nt: TGCAGCGTAGTGACGGGGAGTTCTCACGAGCAGTACTTC; CDR3aa: CSVVTGSSHEQYF
d_gene: .; j_gene: TRBJ2-3; abundance: few; v_gene: TRBV20-1; CDR3nt: TGCAGTGCTAGCTCTGCAGATACGCAGTATTTT; CDR3aa: CSASSADTQYF
d_gene: TRBD2; j_gene: TRBJ2-2; abundance: .; v_gene: TRBV30; CDR3nt: TGTGCCTGGAGTAGGGGACTAGACACCGGGGAGCTGTTTTTT; CDR3aa: CAWSRGLDTGELFF
d_gene: .; j_gene: TRBJ2-5; abundance: .; v_gene: TRBV2; CDR3nt: TGTGCCAGCAGTGGTGGAGGGGGCCCCCAAGAGACCCAGTACTTC; CDR3aa: CASSGGGGPQETQYF
d_gene: TRBD1; j_gene: TRBJ1-2; abundance: .; v_gene: TRBV5-6; CDR3nt: TGTGCCAGCCTCTACCGAGGGTCCGGGGGGACAGAGGGCTATGGCTACACCTTC; CDR3aa: CASLYRGSGGTEGYGYTF
d_gene: .; j_gene: TRBJ2-3; abundance: few; v_gene: TRBV9; CDR3nt: TGTGCCAGCAGCCCCCGACTCCGGGAGACCACAGATACGCAGTATTTT; CDR3aa: CASSPRLRETTDTQYF
d_gene: TRBD1; j_gene: TRBJ2-3; abundance: .; v_gene: TRBV7-9; CDR3nt: TGTGCCAGCAGCCTCCCCGGACAGGGGGGCACAGATACGCAGTATTTT; CDR3aa: CASSLPGQGGTDTQYF
d_gene: TRBD2; j_gene: TRBJ2-7; abundance: .; v_gene: TRBV28; CDR3nt: TGTGCCAGCAGTTCATCCGGGACTAGCGGGGGAGTTCACGAGCAGTACTTC; CDR3aa: CASSSSGTSGGVHEQYF
d_gene: .; j_gene: TRBJ2-1; abundance: .; v_gene: TRBV11-2; CDR3nt: TGTGCCAGCAGCGTGGGGGCGAATGAGCAGTTCTTC; CDR3aa: CASSVGANEQFF
d_gene: .; j_gene: TRBJ2-4; abundance: few; v_gene: TRBV12-3/TRBV12-4; CDR3nt: TGTGCCAGCAGTTCCCTGAACGGGAGAAACATTCAGTACTTC; CDR3aa: CASSSLNGRNIQYF
d_gene: TRBD1; j_gene: TRBJ1-2; abundance: .; v_gene: TRBV3-1; CDR3nt: TGTGCCAGCAGCCAGAGACAGGGAGGGATATATGGCTACACCTTC; CDR3aa: CASSQRQGGIYGYTF
d_gene: .; j_gene: TRBJ1-2; abundance: many; v_gene: TRBV28; CDR3nt: TGTGCCAGCAGTTATCACATAAACTATGGCTACACCTTC; CDR3aa: CASSYHINYGYTF
d_gene: .; j_gene: TRBJ1-6; abundance: .; v_gene: TRBV6-1; CDR3nt: TGTGCCAGCAAGGCCGATTCTAATTCACCCCTCCACTTT; CDR3aa: CASKADSNSPLHF
d_gene: .; j_gene: TRBJ2-5; abundance: .; v_gene: TRBV18; CDR3nt: TGTGCCAGCTCACCAAGATCGAGGGGGGACCAAGAGACCCAGTACTTC; CDR3aa: CASSPRSRGDQETQYF
d_gene: .; j_gene: TRBJ1-2; abundance: .; v_gene: TRBV28; CDR3nt: TGTGCCAGCAGTTTAAGTGGTGGAGGGGCAGGTGGTGGCTACACCTTC; CDR3aa: CASSLSGGGAGGGYTF
d_gene: TRBD2; j_gene: TRBJ2-5; abundance: many; v_gene: TRBV2; CDR3nt: TGTGCCAGCAGGGGACTATTAGGACTAGAATCTTACGAGACCCAGTACTTC; CDR3aa: CASRGLLGLESYETQYF
d_gene: .; j_gene: TRBJ1-3; abundance: few; v_gene: TRBV3-1; CDR3nt: TGTGCCAGCAGCCAAGGGGAGGCCGGAAACACCATATATTTT; CDR3aa: CASSQGEAGNTIYF
d_gene: TRBD2; j_gene: TRBJ2-3; abundance: .; v_gene: TRBV20-1; CDR3nt: TGCAGTGCCCCTTTGGCGGGAGGGGGGTGGACAGATACGCAGTATTTT; CDR3aa: CSAPLAGGGWTDTQYF
d_gene: .; j_gene: TRBJ1-1; abundance: many; v_gene: TRBV5-1; CDR3nt: TGCGCCTCCGAGGGGATGAACACTGAAGCTTTCTTT; CDR3aa: CASEGMNTEAFF
d_gene: .; j_gene: TRBJ2-7; abundance: .; v_gene: TRBV28; CDR3nt: TGTGCCAGCAGAGGGGTGTCCTACGAGCAGTACTTC; CDR3aa: CASRGVSYEQYF
d_gene: .; j_gene: TRBJ1-2; abundance: many; v_gene: TRBV3-1; CDR3nt: TGTGCCAGCAGTCGACAGGAAGTCCAGGGCTACACCTTC; CDR3aa: CASSRQEVQGYTF
d_gene: .; j_gene: TRBJ2-7; abundance: few; v_gene: TRBV9; CDR3nt: TGTGCCAGCAGCCCCCCGGAAGGGTCAGAAGAGCAGTACTTC; CDR3aa: CASSPPEGSEEQYF
d_gene: .; j_gene: TRBJ2-3; abundance: .; v_gene: TRBV20-1; CDR3nt: TGCAGTGCCATACTAGCAGATACGCAGTATTTT; CDR3aa: CSAILADTQYF
d_gene: TRBD1; j_gene: TRBJ2-6; abundance: .; v_gene: TRBV6-2/TRBV6-3; CDR3nt: TGTGCCAGCAGTGGGGACAGGGGGACTAACGTCCTGACTTTC; CDR3aa: CASSGDRGTNVLTF